This TCR beta chain was captured by sequencing in a study of identifying expanded T cells in peripheral blood. Notes on the study in general: Technical replicates showed around 1.2 changed clones; approximately 2 weeks roughly 16; four weeks 19. Variance in clone template counts between approximately two-week samples significantly increased with total template count across all healthy donors.

No infections or other immune events were documented during collection. Trimming pared 1 base from V and 0 bases from J, leaving 7 bases between. Germline lookup yields CDR1 LNHDA and CDR2 SQIVND (reference sequence). CDR3 length: 14 amino acids. Details on this clone: Antigen: not known.

Measured with immunoSEQ multiplex PCR; TCRdb has only the in-frame clones, and not every one. The profile shows over 100,000 clones, 88% of them singletons. The sequenced sample consisted of blood. V gene TRBV19 combines with J gene TRBJ2-7; D uncertain. The receptor comes from a person aged 18 to 70 in good health. The CDR3: CASSIASSSYEQYF. The CDR3 region has the DNA TGTGCCAGTAGTATAGCCAGCAGCTCCTACGAGCAGTACTTC.